These 21 T cell receptor beta chains originate from one sample sequenced in a study of early T cells in non-severe SARS-CoV-2 infection. TCRdb recomputed calls from the 5' RACE reads with MiXCR, one row per CDR3 protein. Of 60,000 to 90,000 distinct CDR3 sequences listed, approximately 9.1% are singletons. The sequenced material came from whole blood. The receptors shown here come from an adult who was a healthcare worker with PCR-confirmed SARS-CoV-2 infection or an uninfected control (not recorded which).

The table lists this clonotype with many counts. This chain uses TRBV7-8 with TRBJ1-2; D call uncertain. The ends were cut back, 3 bases at V and 0 bases at J, with 14 bases in the middle. The CDR3 sequence is 16 residues long. The germline CDR1 and CDR2 sequences are SGHVS and FQNEAQ. CDR3: CASSFGIPRANYGYTF. Here the CDR3 DNA reads TGTGCCAGCAGCTTCGGAATCCCAAGAGCTAACTATGGCTACACCTTC.

This clonotype has ten or more counts. The V call is TRBV3-1, the J call TRBJ1-6; D gene uncertain. CDR1 is LGHDT and CDR2 is YNNKEL in the germline V gene (reference sequence). V lost 3 bases and J lost 14, with 14 bases in between. CDR3 length: 13 amino acids. CDR3 in DNA: TGTGCCAGCAGCCATGGACTGGATCGAACCCTCCACTTT. It translates to CASSHGLDRTLHF.

The V and J genes are TRBV6-5 and TRBJ2-2; D perhaps matches TRBD2 (6 bases). The germline V gene has CDR1 MNHEY and CDR2 SVGAGI. The length of the CDR3 is 16 residues. Trimming left V 2 bases short and J 0 bases short, with 10 bases between. This CDR3 is CASSYGGRSNTGELFF. The CDR3 DNA reads as TGTGCCAGCAGTTACGGGGGGAGGTCGAACACCGGGGAGCTGTTTTTT.

This clonotype showed up just a few times. The chain carries TRBV12-3 or TRBV12-4 and TRBJ2-3, with a possible D match to TRBD2 (5 bases). The germline V and J ends were trimmed by 5 bases and 2 bases, with 17 bases remaining between them. The CDR3 is 16 residues long. As DNA, the CDR3 is TGTGCCAGCAGTCTTCGTTCTAGCAGAAACACAGATACGCAGTATTTT. It is translated as CASSLRSSRNTDTQYF.

This chain links TRBV6-1 with TRBJ2-7, with D unresolved. This CDR3 is 12 amino acids long. The V end was cut by 8 bases, the J end by 3 bases, with 11 bases between. CDR1 is MNHNS, CDR2 SASEGT, per germline. CDR3 protein: CASSLGLYEQYF. The CDR3 nucleotides read TGTGCCAGCTCACTGGGCCTCTACGAGCAGTACTTC.

This clonotype has at least ten counts. V and J are TRBV28 and TRBJ2-7, with TRBD1 identical over 10 bases. The V segment lost 6 bases and the J segment 5 bases; nucleotides outside the gene matches: 1. Per germline, CDR1 MDHEN and CDR2 SYDVKM. The CDR3 length is 12 residues. For the CDR3, the DNA is TGTGCCAGCAGGACAGGGGGCCACGAGCAGTACTTC. Amino acids: CASRTGGHEQYF.

The chain joins TRBV28 to TRBJ2-3; D might be TRBD1 or TRBD2, each matching 5 bases. The V gene's germline CDR1 is MDHEN and CDR2 SYDVKM. The CDR3 runs 14 residues. The ends were cut back, 6 bases at V and 6 bases at J, with 16 bases in the middle. The CDR3 reads CASRGELGADTQYF. The CDR3 nucleotides are TGTGCCAGCAGGGGTGAACTAGGGGCCGATACGCAGTATTTT.

V gene TRBV7-9 combines with J gene TRBJ2-1; 13 bases are shared with TRBD2. Germline V gene data show CDR1 as SEHNR and CDR2 as FQNEAQ (reference sequence). The junction had 19 bases not matched to a gene; V was cut back by 6 bases and J by 5 bases. CDR3 size: 20 residues. DNA of the CDR3: TGTGCCAGCAGGGCCGACCAGGGGGCGCGGACTAGCGGGAGCGACAATGAGCAGTTCTTC. This encodes CASRADQGARTSGSDNEQFF.

Turning to this clonotype: This may stem from a read error, because a much larger clone lies one nucleotide away. No conserved phenylalanine or tryptophan ends this CDR3, so it is likely a read error. The J gene is TRBJ1-5, the V gene TRBV28; D may be TRBD1 (5 bases). The germline gives CDR1 MDHEN, CDR2 SYDVKM. Trimming shortened V by 2 bases and J by 7 bases, and 12 bases separated the two germline ends. The CDR3 has 14 residues. For the CDR3, the DNA is TGTGCCAGCAGTTTAGGGTGGGGGACGCAGCCCCAGCATTCT. Protein product: CASSLGWGTQPQHS.

This chain links TRBV2 with TRBJ1-6; D remains ambiguous. Germline loops: CDR1 SNHLY, CDR2 FYNNEI. V lost 6 bases, J lost 4 bases, and 13 bases lay in between. The CDR3 consists of 15 residues. The CDR3 nucleotides are TGTGCCAGCAGCCCCACCCGGGCTTATAATTCACCCCTCCACTTT. It codes for CASSPTRAYNSPLHF.

This clonotype was seen repeatedly, ten times or more. CDR3 DNA sequence: TGTGCCAGCAGCCCCCAAGCGGGAGGGCCCACCGGGGAGCTGTTTTTT. Protein sequence: CASSPQAGGPTGELFF. The chain employs TRBV11-1 and TRBJ2-2; TRBD2 aligns across 10 bases. With V trimmed by 5 bases and J by 4 bases, 7 bases remained unmatched. The CDR3 runs 16 residues. Germline CDR1 is SGHAT and CDR2 is FQDESV (reference sequence).

This clonotype was observed many times. The chain combines TRBV15 with TRBJ2-7; perhaps TRBD1 as D (5 bases). This CDR3 has 14 residues. Trimming stripped 0 bases from V and 3 bases from J, with 9 bases between. Germline assignment: CDR1 LNHNV and CDR2 YYDKDF (reference sequence). The DNA of the CDR3 is TGTGCCACCAGCAGAGAGAACAGGAACTACGAGCAGTACTTC. Its translation is CATSRENRNYEQYF.

This clonotype was detected ten times or more. The rearrangement joins TRBV7-3 to TRBJ2-1; perhaps TRBD2 as D (5 bases). Germline CDR1 reads SGHTA; CDR2 reads FQGTGA. The CDR3 is 17 amino acids. V gave up 5 bases and J gave up 0 bases, with 17 bases separating them. CDR3 loop: CASSPKFSESSYNEQFF. CDR3 coding DNA: TGTGCCAGCAGCCCCAAGTTTAGCGAGAGCTCCTACAATGAGCAGTTCTTC.

This clonotype has more than one count but fewer than ten. V and J are TRBV6-1 and TRBJ1-2; D might be TRBD1 (6 bases). There are 13 residues in the CDR3. Deletions cut 2 bases from V and 4 bases from J, with 8 bases between. Germline CDR1 reads MNHNS; CDR2 reads SASEGT. The CDR3 loop is CASSEWTAYGYTF. As DNA, the CDR3 is TGTGCCAGCAGTGAATGGACAGCCTATGGCTACACCTTC.

This clonotype was detected ten times or more. V gene TRBV20-1 combines with J gene TRBJ2-7; D might be TRBD2 (5 bases). Germline values: CDR1 DFQATT, CDR2 SNEGSKA (reference sequence). V lost 3 bases and J lost 5, with 14 bases in between. CDR3 size: 13 residues. CDR3 in DNA: TGCAGTGCTAGTAAACTAGTAAAGAACGAGCAGTACTTC. Its protein product is CSASKLVKNEQYF.

In its sample, this clonotype was seen many times. This CDR3 is CASSSTDTQYF. The CDR3 DNA reads as TGCGCCAGCAGCTCGACAGATACGCAGTATTTT. The chain is built from TRBV5-1 and TRBJ2-3; D remains ambiguous. CDR3 length: 11 residues. Trimming removed 3 bases at V and 3 bases at J, with 2 bases between. Germline CDR1 is SGHRS and CDR2 is YFSETQ.

This clonotype occurred many times. The V gene is TRBV28, the J gene TRBJ2-1; 12 nucleotides match TRBD2. Germline V gene data show CDR1 as MDHEN and CDR2 as SYDVKM. V shed 8 bases and J 7 bases; nucleotides not matched to a gene: 6. The CDR3 contains 14 residues. CDR3 sequence (DNA): TGTGCCAGCGGCGGACTAGCGGGAAGAAATGAGCAGTTCTTC. Translation gives CASGGLAGRNEQFF.

The chain has TRBV28 and TRBJ2-3; 9 bases line up with TRBD2. With V trimmed by 7 bases and J by 2 bases, 4 bases remained unmatched. The V gene's germline CDR1 is MDHEN and CDR2 SYDVKM. CDR3 length: 14 residues. The CDR3 sequence is CASKPSGITDTQYF. The CDR3, as DNA: TGTGCCAGCAAACCTAGCGGGATCACAGATACGCAGTATTTT.

V and J are TRBV19 and TRBJ1-1; the match to TRBD1 covers 9 bases. Germline CDR1 and CDR2: LNHDA and SQIVND (reference sequence). J was trimmed by 1 base and V by 6 bases; bases with no gene match: 3. The CDR3 runs 14 residues. This CDR3 reads CASRGQGRNTEAFF. CDR3 in DNA: TGTGCCAGTAGAGGACAGGGGCGGAACACTGAAGCTTTCTTT. Filled out from reference TRBV19 and TRBJ1-1, the complete variable domain reads DGGITQSPKYLFRKEGQNVTLSCEQNLNHDAMYWYRQDPGQGLRLIYYSQIVNDFQKGDIAEGYSVSREKKESFPLTVTSAQKNPTAFYLCASRGQGRNTEAFFGQGTRLTVV.

This clonotype was seen many times. The chain combines TRBV2 with TRBJ1-4, with D perhaps TRBD1 (5 bases). The CDR3 spans 15 residues. V was clipped by 8 bases and J by 7 bases, with 20 bases between them. The germline V gene has CDR1 SNHLY and CDR2 FYNNEI. The CDR3, as DNA: TGTGCCAGCTATGGGAAAGGGGCTGCCGGTGAAAAACTGTTTTTT. Residues: CASYGKGAAGEKLFF.

This clonotype was seen a few times. This CDR3 is CATSDPGGDEETQYF. CDR3 nucleotide sequence: TGTGCCACCAGTGACCCCGGCGGGGATGAAGAGACCCAGTACTTC. This chain uses TRBV24-1 with TRBJ2-5, with D perhaps matching TRBD2 (6 bases). V was shortened by 4 bases and J by 3 bases, with 14 bases between the two germline ends. The CDR3 runs 15 residues. CDR1 KGHDR and CDR2 SFDVKD come from the germline V gene.